The 5 T cell receptor beta chains reported below all come from one sample, sequenced in a study of cytomegalovirus exposure and HLA in healthy donors. It was with 60 Vbeta and 13 Jbeta primers that the PCR ran. Assay: immunoSEQ multiplex PCR; the TCRdb copy retains only in-frame clones and omits some. The sample yields roughly 120,000 clones, roughly four fifths seen once. Sequenced sample: PBMCs. These receptors were obtained from a woman aged 30 to 39 in good health and CMV-seropositive.

CDR3 nucleotides: TGCGCCAGCAGTCAGTCAGGGGACGAGAACACCGGGGAGCTGTTTTTT. Amino acids: CASSQSGDENTGELFF. V gene TRBV23-1 combines with J gene TRBJ2-2; weak D call: TRBD1 (6 bases). TRBV23-1 is an ORF, and what it does is uncertain. This CDR3 comprises 16 residues. The ends were cut back, 3 bases at V and 1 base at J, with 12 bases in the middle.

The rearrangement joins TRBV19 to TRBJ1-5, with D unclear. Germline lookup yields CDR1 LNHDA and CDR2 SQIVND (reference sequence). Between the trimmed V and J ends, which lost 3 bases and 2 bases, there was a span of 11 bases. The CDR3 length is 15 residues. The CDR3: CASSIRGEGNQPQHF. DNA for the CDR3: TGTGCCAGTAGTATTCGGGGAGAGGGCAATCAGCCCCAGCATTTT.

The genes are TRBV10-3 and TRBJ2-7; 8 bases are a match to TRBD1. CDR1 and CDR2 from the germline V gene are ENHRY and SYGVKD. CDR3 length: 15 amino acids. V was pared by 4 bases and J by 5 bases, with 10 bases of the junction left unmatched. Here the CDR3 DNA reads TGTGCCATCAGTGGTGGGACAGGTCGGATTAACGAGCAGTACTTC. Protein product: CAISGGTGRINEQYF.

This clone has just a few counts. The chain joins TRBV5-4 to TRBJ2-3; 11 nucleotides match TRBD1. CDR3 length equals 18 residues. Unmatched junction bases numbered 12, after V lost 3 bases and J lost 3 bases. Germline V gene sequence: CDR1 SGHNT, CDR2 YYREEE (reference sequence). The CDR3 bases are TGTGCCAGCAGCTCGGCTGCTTTCGGGACAGGGGGTACAGATACGCAGTATTTT. As protein: CASSSAAFGTGGTDTQYF.

The rearrangement links TRBV4-3 to TRBJ1-2; TRBD1 aligns across 7 bases. CDR3 length: 18 amino acids. Trimming removed 1 base from V and 3 bases from J; junction bases left unmatched: 14. The germline V gene has CDR1 LGHNA and CDR2 YSLEER. In DNA, the CDR3 is TGCGCCAGCAGCCAAGGTTTTAGGAGACAGGGCCCGGACTATGGCTACACCTTC. It translates to CASSQGFRRQGPDYGYTF.